This TCR beta chain came from a study of CD8 T cells in ankylosing spondylitis. Concerning this clonotype: Its antigen is currently unknown. A much larger clone lies one base from this, so it may be a read error.

V lost 4 bases, J lost 6 bases, and 20 bases lay in between. The CDR3 contains 16 residues. Germline CDR1 SGHAT, CDR2 FQNNGV. Study outcomes and limitations: Typical of ankylosing spondylitis blood, it appeared, was a TCR beta motif of under 10 highly homologous variants. The study looked at matched synovial fluid samples from ankylosing spondylitis patients. Disease-linked clones were reported to be significantly enriched there.

TCRdb re-called the 5' RACE reads through MiXCR, storing one row per CDR3 protein. Of around 230,000 distinct CDR3 sequences detected, roughly 8.2% appear once; the ten largest clones hold more than 4%. Input material: blood, either unsorted or a sorted T cell fraction (not recorded which). The source is a female donor with ankylosing spondylitis or in good health (not recorded which). V is TRBV11-2 and J is TRBJ2-3; TRBD1 or TRBD2 may be the D gene (5 bases each). In DNA, the CDR3 is TGTGCCAGCAGCTCTCCGACCTGGGACCCCGCGGATACGCAGTATTTT. Translated, it gives CASSSPTWDPADTQYF.